Presented here are 13 T cell receptor beta chains from one specimen sequenced in a study of STAT3 mutations in large granular lymphocyte leukemia. Their recognized antigens are unknown. Libraries were prepared by immunoSEQ multiplex PCR; TCRdb keeps only in-frame clonotypes and omits some of them. The repertoire holds 30,000 to 40,000 clones, with approximately 83% as singletons. Notes on the study in general: In T-cell large granular lymphocyte leukemia, about half of patients showed multiple immunodominant subclonotypes.

The sample comprised peripheral blood mononuclear cells. These receptors all come from a man in his sixties with T-cell large granular lymphocyte leukemia. Some clones in this sample may be carry-over from other donors' samples.

The count of this clone is one. J is TRBJ2-5 and V is TRBV5-1; D gene unclear. With 1 base removed from V and 1 base from J, the gap between germline ends came to 2 bases. The CDR3 contains 12 residues. CDR1 is SGHRS and CDR2 is YFSETQ in the germline V gene. The CDR3 loop is CASSLSQETQYF. The CDR3 DNA reads TGCGCCAGCAGCTTGTCCCAAGAGACCCAGTACTTC.

The chain recombines TRBV15 with TRBJ1-5, with TRBD1 identical over 7 bases. The trim removed 3 bases at V and 6 bases at J, leaving 8 bases unmatched. Germline V gives CDR1 LNHNV, CDR2 YYDKDF (reference sequence). This CDR3 spans 15 amino acids. The CDR3 sequence is CATSRDRTGFQPQHF. The CDR3 DNA sequence: TGTGCCACCAGCAGGGACAGGACGGGTTTTCAGCCCCAGCATTTT.

The CDR3 loop is CASSGDQRGTQYF. CDR3 nucleotide sequence: TGTGCCAGCAGCGGGGACCAGAGGGGTACGCAGTATTTT. The chain couples TRBV5-4 to TRBJ2-3, with D tentatively TRBD1 or TRBD2 (5 bases each). The CDR3 is 13 amino acids. V lost 4 bases and J lost 8, with 14 bases in between. CDR1 and CDR2 from the germline V gene are SGHNT and YYREEE (reference sequence).

This chain uses TRBV7-2 with TRBJ2-5; D not certain. Germline V gene lookup returns CDR1 SGHTA and CDR2 FQGNSA. The CDR3 totals 15 residues. V shed 5 bases and J shed 4 bases, with 17 bases lying between them. CDR3 in DNA: TGTGCCAGCAGCAGAAAGGACCTTGCCCCAGAGACCCAGTACTTC. It specifies CASSRKDLAPETQYF.

J is TRBJ2-6 and V is TRBV15; D is possibly TRBD1 (6 bases). The CDR3 sequence is 17 residues long. In germline, CDR1 is LNHNV, CDR2 YYDKDF (reference sequence). Trimming removed 5 bases from V and 0 bases from J, with 14 bases in between. In DNA, the CDR3 is TGTGCCACCAGCCCCTCCACAGGGAACTCTGGGGCCAACGTCCTGACTTTC. It codes for CATSPSTGNSGANVLTF.

The chain uses TRBV5-4 and TRBJ2-1, with 10 bases identical to TRBD2. CDR1 and CDR2 (germline): SGHNT, YYREEE (reference sequence). V lost 2 bases, J lost 5 bases, and 4 bases stayed unmatched. CDR3 length equals 15 residues. The CDR3 nucleotides are TGTGCCAGCAGCTTAAGCGGGGGGGGTAACAATGAGCAGTTCTTC. Translation gives CASSLSGGGNNEQFF.

This rearrangement joins TRBV27 to TRBJ2-3; the D gene could be TRBD1 or TRBD2 (5 bases each). CDR3 length equals 15 residues. Germline V lookup: CDR1 MNHEY, CDR2 SMNVEV (reference sequence). V was clipped by 8 bases and J by 1 base, with 16 bases between them. The CDR3 region has the DNA TGTGCCAGCTGCCGAGCCCCGGGACGCACAGATACGCAGTATTTT. Its protein is CASCRAPGRTDTQYF.

This chain uses TRBV9 with TRBJ2-1, with 7 nucleotides matching TRBD2. CDR1 is SGDLS, CDR2 YYNGEE, per germline. This CDR3 is built from 21 residues. The V and J ends lost 4 bases and 0 bases, in that order; junction bases with no gene match: 22. This CDR3 is CASSIPRGIAGDPSSYNEQFF. The CDR3 DNA follows: TGTGCCAGCAGCATCCCCCGGGGGATAGCGGGCGACCCTAGCTCCTACAATGAGCAGTTCTTC.

This clone appeared once. The chain links TRBV19 to TRBJ2-7; TRBD1 agrees at 10 bases. Losses at the gene ends were 8 bases for V and 3 bases for J; bases not matched to a gene: 10. This CDR3 contains 15 residues. Germline CDR1 is LNHDA and CDR2 is SQIVND (reference sequence). The CDR3 nucleotides are TGTGCCAGTGGTAAAGCCGGGACAGGGGTCTACGAGCAGTACTTC. It translates to CASGKAGTGVYEQYF.

The V and J genes are TRBV18 and TRBJ2-5; D unresolved. The ends were cut back, 8 bases at V and 0 bases at J, with 10 bases in the middle. This CDR3 region has 13 residues. Germline V gene data show CDR1 as KGHSH and CDR2 as LQKENI. The DNA for the CDR3 is TGTGCCAGCACACGGGCATACCAAGAGACCCAGTACTTC. It specifies CASTRAYQETQYF.

This clone was counted a few times. The chain employs TRBV5-1 and TRBJ2-7, with 8 bases lining up with TRBD1. The V and J ends lost 4 bases and 2 bases, in that order; junction bases with no gene match: 8. The germline gives CDR1 SGHRS, CDR2 YFSETQ. This CDR3 is built from 15 residues. The CDR3 sequence: CASSPQGALTYEQYF. DNA of the CDR3: TGCGCCAGCAGCCCCCAGGGGGCGCTTACCTACGAGCAGTACTTC.

The genes are TRBV5-1 and TRBJ2-2, with a tentative D call TRBD1 (5 bases). This CDR3 region has 16 residues. The V gene lost 7 bases and the J gene lost 4 bases, with 20 bases spanning the gap. Germline CDR1 reads SGHRS; CDR2 reads YFSETQ. CDR3 sequence (DNA): TGCGCCAGCGAGGACAAACCCCAAGACGGCACCGGGGAGCTGTTTTTT. It codes for CASEDKPQDGTGELFF.

The gene calls are TRBV7-9 and TRBJ2-1; no definite D call. Trimming removed 5 bases from V and 8 bases from J, with 7 bases in between. The germline V gene has CDR1 SEHNR and CDR2 FQNEAQ (reference sequence). CDR3 length: 11 residues. CDR3 residues: CASSPQYEQFF. CDR3 in DNA: TGTGCCAGCAGCCCACAGTATGAGCAGTTCTTC.